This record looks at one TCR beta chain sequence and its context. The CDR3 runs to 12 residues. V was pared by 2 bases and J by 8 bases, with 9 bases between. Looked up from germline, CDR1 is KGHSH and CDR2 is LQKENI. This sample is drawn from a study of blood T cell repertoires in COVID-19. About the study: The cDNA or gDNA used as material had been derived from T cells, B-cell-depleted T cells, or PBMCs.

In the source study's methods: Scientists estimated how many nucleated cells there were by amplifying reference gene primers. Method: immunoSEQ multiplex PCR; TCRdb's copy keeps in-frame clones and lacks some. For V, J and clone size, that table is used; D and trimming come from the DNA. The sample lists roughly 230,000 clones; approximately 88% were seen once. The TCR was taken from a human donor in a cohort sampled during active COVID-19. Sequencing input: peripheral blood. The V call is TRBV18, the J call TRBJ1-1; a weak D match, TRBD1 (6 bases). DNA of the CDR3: TGTGCCAGCTCACCAGACGACAGGGAAGCTTTCTTT. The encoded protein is CASSPDDREAFF. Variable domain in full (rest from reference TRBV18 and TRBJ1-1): NAGVMQNPRHLVRRRGQEARLRCSPMKGHSHVYWYRQLPEEGLKFMVYLQKENIIDESGMPKERFSAEFPKEGPSILRIQQVVRGDSAAYFCASSPDDREAFFGQGTRLTVV.